This T cell receptor beta chain comes out of a study of radiotherapy plus CTLA-4 blockade in lung cancer (dated by TCRdb to the late 2010s). Background for the entire study: Among the enrolled patients, about 20% had an objective response, and less than 40% reached disease control.

The study tested focal radiation therapy combined with CTLA-4 blockade (ipilimumab) in patients with chemo-refractory metastatic non-small-cell lung cancer. Beyond this particular receptor, the publication reports: TCR clones derived from tumors expanded in peripheral blood after treatment with radiotherapy and ipilimumab. The strongest predictors of response were reported to be early dynamic shifts in blood T cell clones along with a rise in serum interferon-beta following radiation.

Library preparation used the immunoSEQ multiplex PCR assay. The table was pulled from immuneACCESS by TCRdb, which kept in-frame rearrangements only. Such tables lose some clones; where checked, under half of the loss comes from unresolved V genes, and the rest has no known cause. The sample data list over 85,000 clones, and around 90% of these were observed just once. The ten largest clones capture roughly 4.6% of the sample. The cysteine opens and the phenylalanine closes a CDR3 of 16 amino acids. Only the CDR3 portion is preserved as DNA: 48 bases, with reading frame beginning at the first base. According to the germline V gene (reference sequence), CDR1 reads LNHDA and CDR2 reads SQIVND. V drops 3 bases and J drops 2 bases, leaving 14 bases in between. About this clone: Its antigen is still unknown. There are no base qualities to consult, and no much larger clone falls within one base.

This chain joins TRBV19 to TRBJ1-5, with TRBD1 perhaps the D gene, on 6 matching bases. This clonotype was sampled from a human donor with non-small cell lung cancer that progressed on radiotherapy plus ipilimumab. The material sequenced was peripheral blood, taken from a patient treated with radiotherapy plus ipilimumab. The nucleotide sequence is given as TGTGCCAGTAGTATCGGGGGGGCGCGGGGCAATCAGCCCCAGCATTTT. This yields the protein CASSIGGARGNQPQHF.